This T cell receptor (beta chain) is from a study of neoadjuvant anti-PD-1 for oral cavity cancer. Using immunoSEQ multiplex PCR, the repertoire was profiled, and TCRdb retains in-frame clones only, with some absent. This sample has about 14,000 clones, with around 70% found just once. V dropped 2 bases and J dropped 2 bases, with 8 bases sitting between them. This CDR3 is 14 amino acids long. The V gene's germline CDR1 is MNHEY and CDR2 SVGAGI. Time point indicated: after neoadjuvant nivolumab, at surgical resection. This receptor was taken from a person aged 40 to 85 with oral cavity squamous cell carcinoma. This specimen consisted of PBMCs, obtained after nivolumab (anti-PD-1) treatment. J is TRBJ2-3 and V is TRBV6-5; no definite D call. Here the CDR3 reads CASSYLQITDTQYF. CDR3 DNA: TGTGCCAGCAGTTACCTTCAGATCACAGATACGCAGTATTTT.